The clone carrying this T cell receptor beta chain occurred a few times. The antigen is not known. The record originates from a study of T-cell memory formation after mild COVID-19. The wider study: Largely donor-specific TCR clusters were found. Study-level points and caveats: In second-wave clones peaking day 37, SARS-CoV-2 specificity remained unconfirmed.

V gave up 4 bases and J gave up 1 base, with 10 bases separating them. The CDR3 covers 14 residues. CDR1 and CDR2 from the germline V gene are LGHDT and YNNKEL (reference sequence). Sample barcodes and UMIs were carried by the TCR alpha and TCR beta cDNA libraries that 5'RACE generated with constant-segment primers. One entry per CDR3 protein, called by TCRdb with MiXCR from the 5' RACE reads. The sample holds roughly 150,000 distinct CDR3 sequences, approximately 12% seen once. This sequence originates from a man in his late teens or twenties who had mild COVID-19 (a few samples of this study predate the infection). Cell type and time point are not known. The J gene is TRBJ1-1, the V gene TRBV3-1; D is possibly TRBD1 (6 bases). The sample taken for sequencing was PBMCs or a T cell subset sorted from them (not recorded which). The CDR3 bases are TGTGCCAGCAGCCTGGGACATGGGAACACTGAAGCTTTCTTT. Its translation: CASSLGHGNTEAFF.